A single sample is the source of the 25 T cell receptor beta chains below, sequenced in a study of blood T cell repertoires in COVID-19. TCRdb keeps only in-frame clones here, not all; method: immunoSEQ multiplex PCR. There are under 75,000 clones in the sample; around 80% occur only once, and roughly 6.3% lies in the top ten. Sequenced: peripheral blood. These TCRs come from a human donor in a cohort sampled during active COVID-19.

The chain has TRBV5-4 and TRBJ1-2; no clear D. In germline, CDR1 is SGHNT, CDR2 YYREEE (reference sequence). This CDR3 spans 13 amino acids. Trimming stripped 2 bases from V and 2 bases from J, with 7 bases between. CDR3 region: CASSFEANYGYTF. DNA of the CDR3: TGTGCCAGCAGCTTTGAGGCAAACTATGGCTACACCTTC.

The chain links TRBV13 to TRBJ2-7; perhaps TRBD1 as D (6 bases). The germline V gene encodes CDR1 PRHDT and CDR2 FYEKMQ (reference sequence). The CDR3 sequence is 14 residues long. V was cut by 2 bases and J by 3 bases, with 11 bases left in between. Written as DNA, the CDR3 is TGTGCCAGCAGCTTACCCGACAGGCTCTACGAGCAGTACTTC. The encoded protein is CASSLPDRLYEQYF.

This clone was seen more than once but under ten times. The chain combines TRBV2 with TRBJ2-7; D may be TRBD1 (6 bases). The CDR3 loop spans 13 amino acids. CDR1 is SNHLY, CDR2 FYNNEI, per germline. V lost 4 bases to trimming and J lost 0 bases, with 7 bases between them. The CDR3: CASSVDSSYEQYF. CDR3 DNA: TGTGCCAGCAGTGTGGACAGCTCCTACGAGCAGTACTTC.

The chain links TRBV18 to TRBJ2-1; possible D gene TRBD1, 6 bases. Looked up from germline, CDR1 is KGHSH and CDR2 is LQKENI. The V and J ends lost 3 bases and 12 bases respectively, with 12 bases between them. This CDR3 is 12 amino acids long. CDR3 bases: TGTGCCAGCTCACCTGGACAGTTTTGGCAGTTCTTC. Translating gives CASSPGQFWQFF. Filled out from reference TRBV18 and TRBJ2-1, the complete variable domain reads NAGVMQNPRHLVRRRGQEARLRCSPMKGHSHVYWYRQLPEEGLKFMVYLQKENIIDESGMPKERFSAEFPKEGPSILRIQQVVRGDSAAYFCASSPGQFWQFFGPGTRLTVL.

The J gene is TRBJ2-7, the V gene TRBV7-9, with 8 bases matching TRBD1. The germline V gene encodes CDR1 SEHNR and CDR2 FQNEAQ (reference sequence). J was trimmed by 4 bases and V by 5 bases; bases with no gene match: 7. The CDR3 length is 14 residues. The CDR3 reads CASSPRQGTYEQYF. Written as DNA, the CDR3 is TGTGCCAGCAGCCCGAGACAGGGGACATACGAGCAGTACTTC.

This chain connects TRBV7-9 to TRBJ1-2; 9 nucleotides agree with TRBD1. The V and J ends lost 5 bases and 7 bases, in that order; junction bases with no gene match: 5. Germline V gene lookup returns CDR1 SEHNR and CDR2 FQNEAQ (reference sequence). CDR3 length: 13 amino acids. DNA for the CDR3: TGTGCCAGCAGCCGGGACAGGGCGATTGGCTACACCTTC. Its protein product is CASSRDRAIGYTF.

There are a few counts of this clone. The CDR3 region has the DNA TGTGCCAGCAGCGCCAGGGGCGTTGGAAACACCATATATTTT. Translated: CASSARGVGNTIYF. The rearrangement joins TRBV7-8 to TRBJ1-3; D may be TRBD1 (6 bases). V was pared by 5 bases and J by 3 bases, with 11 bases between. This CDR3 is built from 14 residues. Germline loops: CDR1 SGHVS, CDR2 FQNEAQ.

This rearrangement joins TRBV19 to TRBJ2-4; 8 nucleotides line up with TRBD1. CDR1 is LNHDA, CDR2 SQIVND, per germline (reference sequence). This CDR3 region has 17 residues. Trimming removed 6 bases from V and 4 bases from J; junction bases left unmatched: 14. CDR3 sequence (DNA): TGTGCCAGTAGCCCCTTCGGACAGGGCTTGGGAAAAAACATTCAGTACTTC. Encoded protein: CASSPFGQGLGKNIQYF.

The V gene is TRBV11-2, the J gene TRBJ2-7; 9 bases are shared with TRBD1. The CDR3 contains 13 residues. Germline assignment: CDR1 SGHAT and CDR2 FQNNGV. V shed 5 bases and J 6 bases; nucleotides not matched to a gene: 5. The CDR3 protein is CASSAYRGPEQYF. The CDR3 nucleotides are TGTGCCAGCAGCGCCTACAGGGGGCCCGAGCAGTACTTC.

J is TRBJ1-6 and V is TRBV6-5; 11 positions match TRBD1. Germline-derived CDR1 and CDR2 are MNHEY and SVGAGI. The V segment lost 2 bases and the J segment 6 bases; nucleotides outside the gene matches: 3. The CDR3 length is 16 residues. DNA of the CDR3: TGTGCCAGCAGTTACGGGACAGGGGGGTTTAATTCACCCCTCCACTTT. Translation: CASSYGTGGFNSPLHF.

The V and J genes are TRBV19 and TRBJ1-1; 9 nucleotides agree with TRBD1. The length of the CDR3 is 14 residues. Germline V gene sequence: CDR1 LNHDA, CDR2 SQIVND (reference sequence). V shed 4 bases and J 4 bases; nucleotides not matched to a gene: 4. CDR3 in DNA: TGTGCCAGTAGTACCCGACAGGGGGTCACTGAAGCTTTCTTT. Its protein product is CASSTRQGVTEAFF.

This chain joins TRBV6-6 and TRBJ1-2; D gene uncertain. In germline, CDR1 is MNHNY, CDR2 SVGAGI (reference sequence). Trimming stripped 4 bases from V and 4 bases from J, with 16 bases between. The CDR3 has 15 amino acids. CDR3 residues: CASSSSGEDLYGYTF. The CDR3 nucleotides read TGTGCCAGCAGTTCGAGCGGCGAAGATCTCTATGGCTACACCTTC.

The chain carries TRBV4-1 and TRBJ1-1; TRBD1 agrees at 7 bases. V was pared by 3 bases and J by 8 bases, with 12 bases of the junction left unmatched. CDR1 is MGHRA and CDR2 is YSYEKL in the germline V gene. The CDR3 is 15 residues long. Here the CDR3 reads CASSQGLQGFGEAFF. The CDR3 DNA follows: TGCGCCAGCAGCCAGGGTTTACAGGGGTTTGGCGAAGCTTTCTTT.

Only a few counts were recorded for this clone. The gene calls are TRBV7-2 and TRBJ2-1; D ambiguous. The CDR3 is 13 residues long. CDR1 and CDR2 (germline): SGHTA, FQGNSA. V lost 5 bases and J 8 bases, leaving 13 bases between the germline ends. CDR3 sequence reads: CASSLNRRDEQFF. The CDR3 nucleotides are TGTGCCAGCAGCCTAAACCGCCGGGATGAGCAGTTCTTC.

The V and J genes are TRBV5-1 and TRBJ2-5, with 10 bases identical to TRBD1. J was trimmed by 5 bases and V by 0 bases; bases with no gene match: 4. The CDR3 is made up of 15 amino acids. Germline CDR1 SGHRS, CDR2 YFSETQ. CDR3 protein: CASSLGDRGMETQYF. The CDR3 DNA sequence: TGCGCCAGCAGCTTGGGGGACAGGGGCATGGAGACCCAGTACTTC. The full variable domain, completed using reference TRBV5-1 and TRBJ2-5, is KAGVTQTPRYLIKTRGQQVTLSCSPISGHRSVSWYQQTPGQGLQFLFEYFSETQRNKGNFPGRFSGRQFSNSRSEMNVSTLELGDSALYLCASSLGDRGMETQYFGPGTRLLVL.

The chain employs TRBV6-5 and TRBJ1-4, with a weak D call TRBD1 (6 bases). Germline lookup yields CDR1 MNHEY and CDR2 SVGAGI. CDR3 length: 15 residues. V was shortened by 2 bases and J by 8 bases, with 15 bases between the two germline ends. The CDR3 DNA reads as TGTGCCAGCAGTTACGCAGGGGCTGTAAGGGAAAAACTGTTTTTT. Translated, it gives CASSYAGAVREKLFF.

The V call is TRBV5-4, the J call TRBJ1-2, with D unresolved. V lost 4 bases, J lost 8 bases, and 15 bases lay in between. The germline gives CDR1 SGHNT, CDR2 YYREEE (reference sequence). This CDR3 region has 13 residues. CDR3 protein: CASSALMSGGYTF. CDR3 DNA sequence: TGTGCCAGCAGCGCGTTGATGTCCGGGGGCTACACCTTC.

This clone was detected only once. The chain employs TRBV5-6 and TRBJ1-1; no reliable D call. The CDR3 runs to 13 residues. V was clipped by 7 bases and J by 4 bases, with 14 bases between them. CDR1 and CDR2 from the germline V gene are SGHDT and YYEEEE. CDR3 coding DNA: TGTGCCAGCTCGTTTGGGGAGGGCACTGAAGCTTTCTTT. This codes for CASSFGEGTEAFF.

The chain is built from TRBV28 and TRBJ1-5, with 8 positions matching TRBD1. Per germline, CDR1 MDHEN and CDR2 SYDVKM. This CDR3 comprises 17 residues. V dropped 4 bases and J dropped 1; count of bases not matched to a gene: 9. CDR3 nucleotide sequence: TGTGCCAGCAGTTCCCCGACAGGGGCTAGGAGCAATCAGCCCCAGCATTTT. Translating gives CASSSPTGARSNQPQHF.

The chain couples TRBV5-5 to TRBJ1-2; 8 nucleotides line up with TRBD1. J gave up 9 bases and V 3 bases, and 4 bases lay outside the gene matches. CDR1 and CDR2 (germline): SGHKS, YYEKEE (reference sequence). The CDR3 length is 12 residues. The CDR3 coding sequence is TGTGCCAGCAGCTCCGGACAGGGTCGCTACACCTTC. This codes for CASSSGQGRYTF.

The chain is built from TRBV14 and TRBJ1-6, with D possibly being TRBD1 (5 bases). This CDR3 has 14 amino acids. CDR1 is SGHDN, CDR2 FVKESK, per germline. V was clipped by 3 bases and J by 10 bases, with 13 bases between them. The DNA for the CDR3 is TGTGCCAGCAGCCAGGGCAGGGAATACTCACCCCTCCACTTT. Its translation: CASSQGREYSPLHF.

This chain joins TRBV12-2 and TRBJ2-1; the table's D call, TRBD1, was not checked against the DNA. TRBV12-2 is shown as a pseudogene. The CDR3 is made up of 16 amino acids. CDR3 bases: TGTGCAAGTCGCTTACGTACGACAGGGCGAGGCGATGAGCAGTTCTTC. It translates to CASRLRTTGRGDEQFF.

The chain's CDR3 is CASRETGGNNQPQHF. CDR3 coding DNA: TGTGCCAGTAGGGAGACAGGGGGGAACAATCAGCCCCAGCATTTT. V and J are TRBV19 and TRBJ1-5; TRBD1 matches 9 bases. Germline CDR1 reads LNHDA; CDR2 reads SQIVND (reference sequence). V lost 6 bases to trimming and J lost 3 bases; unmatched junction nucleotides: 6. This CDR3 spans 15 amino acids.

This rearrangement joins TRBV15 to TRBJ2-1, with 9 bases matching TRBD2. V lost 5 bases, J lost 9 bases, and 11 bases stayed unmatched. Germline V CDR1 and CDR2: LNHNV, YYDKDF (reference sequence). CDR3 size: 15 residues. The CDR3 sequence is CATSPRAGGYSEQFF. In nucleotides, the CDR3 is TGTGCCACCAGCCCGAGGGCGGGGGGGTATAGTGAGCAGTTCTTC.

The gene calls are TRBV2 and TRBJ2-7; D call uncertain. This CDR3 spans 12 amino acids. Germline loops: CDR1 SNHLY, CDR2 FYNNEI. Trimming pared 2 bases from V and 3 bases from J, leaving 5 bases between. The CDR3 region is CASSEQDYEQYF. For the CDR3, the DNA is TGTGCCAGCAGTGAACAGGACTACGAGCAGTACTTC.